Detailed here is one T cell receptor (beta chain). Its recognized antigen is unknown. No much larger clone is present one base from it, and per-base qualities are unavailable. V drops 8 bases and J drops 7 bases, leaving 18 bases in between. The CDR3 sequence holds 14 residues, the cysteine and phenylalanine included. The only DNA kept is the CDR3, 42 bases in frame from the first base. The CDR1 and CDR2 encoded by the germline V gene are MNHNS and SASEGT. The donors were included in the validation cohort of over a hundred subjects, a group kept apart from the roughly 610-subject first cohort. The entry originates in a study of cytomegalovirus exposure and HLA in healthy donors (TCRdb year 2017). About the study as a whole: According to a later analysis, the 120 or so validation repertoires were produced on the same platform as the 600 to 850 repertoires of the first cohort. The study was designed to test whether signatures of past pathogen exposure could be identified by cataloging public T cell receptors. Along with the approximately 700-subject first cohort, a separate validation cohort of over a hundred different subjects was used. To predict cytomegalovirus infection status, the study combined high-throughput TCR immunosequencing, statistical association of individual TCRs with disease status, and machine learning. What the research found in general, with its limitations: A later analysis found that TCRs clustered in the first cohort also tended to co-occur in the 120 validation repertoires, with more than 90% of cluster scores above 0. The validation cohort had no HLA typing available for a later analysis, so co-occurrence within that cohort was assessed over all 120 or so repertoires. A few of the identified cytomegalovirus-associated TCR beta chains were confirmed in vitro to be specific for cytomegalovirus antigens. Cytomegalovirus status was reported to be diagnosed by the classifier with high specificity and sensitivity in both the original and validation cohorts. Most TCR sequences were observed very rarely across donors, whereas some public TCRs were present in many individuals. The study listed 164 TCR beta chains as associated with cytomegalovirus. It was suggested by the authors that the approach could potentially be generalized to other disease states and immunological phenotypes.

The library was generated by the immunoSEQ multiplex PCR assay. The paper's processing steps were these. A statistical classification framework was developed to diagnose cytomegalovirus status using the catalog of TCR beta chain sequences. TCRdb re-hosts the immuneACCESS table, in-frame sequences only. Its copies lack some clones; in the studies checked, an unresolved V gene accounts for under half of them, and the cause for the rest is not known. V and J calls and clone size are those listed in that table; D and trimming were worked out from the DNA. Present in this sample are around 400,000 clones, more than 80% of which were seen just once. The ten biggest clones cover under 0.9% of the sample.

The receptor comes from a woman aged 18 to 35 in good health and CMV-seronegative. Sequenced material: PBMCs. The V and J segments used are TRBV6-1 and TRBJ1-5; the D gene is perhaps TRBD1, from 5 matching bases. The CDR3 is CASGGTSRGQPQHF. The nucleotides are TGTGCCAGCGGAGGGACCTCACGAGGCCAGCCCCAGCATTTT.